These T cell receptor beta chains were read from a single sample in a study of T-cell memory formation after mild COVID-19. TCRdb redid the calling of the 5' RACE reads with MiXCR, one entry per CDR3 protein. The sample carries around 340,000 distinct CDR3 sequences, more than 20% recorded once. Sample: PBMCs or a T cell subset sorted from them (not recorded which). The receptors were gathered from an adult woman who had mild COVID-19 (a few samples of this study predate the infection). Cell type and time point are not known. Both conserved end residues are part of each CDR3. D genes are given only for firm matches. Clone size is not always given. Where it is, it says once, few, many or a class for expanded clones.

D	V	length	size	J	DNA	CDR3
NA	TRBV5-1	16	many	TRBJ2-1	TGCGCCAGCAGCTTGGGGGTAGGGGGCTCCTACAATGAGCAGTTCTTC	CASSLGVGGSYNEQFF
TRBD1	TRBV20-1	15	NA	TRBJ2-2	TGCAGTGCTAGACCCGGGACAGGGCACACCGGGGAGCTGTTTTTT	CSARPGTGHTGELFF
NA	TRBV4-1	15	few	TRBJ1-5	TGCGCCAGCAGCCAAGAAGAGAGGGGGAGACAGCCCCAGCATTTT	CASSQEERGRQPQHF
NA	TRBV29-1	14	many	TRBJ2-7	TGCAGCGCCAAGGGGGTTGCCAATACGTACGAGCAGTACTTC	CSAKGVANTYEQYF
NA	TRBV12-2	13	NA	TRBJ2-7	TGTGCAAGTCGCCCCCAGCGGTCCTACGAGCAGTACTTC	CASRPQRSYEQYF
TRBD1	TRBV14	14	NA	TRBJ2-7	TGTGCCAGCAGCCCCCGGACAGGCTACTACGAGCAGTACTTC	CASSPRTGYYEQYF
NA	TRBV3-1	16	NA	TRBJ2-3	TGTGCCAGCAGCCAGAAGCCGGGACTGACCACAGATACGCAGTATTTT	CASSQKPGLTTDTQYF
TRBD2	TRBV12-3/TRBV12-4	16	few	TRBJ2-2	TGTGCCAGCAGTTTAGCTGGGGGAGCGGGAACCGGGGAGCTGTTTTTT	CASSLAGGAGTGELFF
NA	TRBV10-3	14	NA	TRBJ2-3	TGTGCCCTCGCGGTCGCGGAAGCGCCAGATACGCAGTATTTT	CALAVAEAPDTQYF
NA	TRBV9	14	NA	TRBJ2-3	TGTGCCAGCAGCGTAGCCGGAGCGAGAGATACGCAGTATTTT	CASSVAGARDTQYF
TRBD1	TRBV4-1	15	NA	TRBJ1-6	TGCGCCAGCACCCAGGGGGAAGACTATAATTCACCCCTCCACTTT	CASTQGEDYNSPLHF
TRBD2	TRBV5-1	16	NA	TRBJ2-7	TGCGCCAGCAGCCTATCGGGACTAGCGGGAGACTACGAGCAGTACTTC	CASSLSGLAGDYEQYF
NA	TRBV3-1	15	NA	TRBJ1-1	TGTGCCAGCAGCCAAAACCCCCAGCAGAACACTGAAGCTTTCTTT	CASSQNPQQNTEAFF
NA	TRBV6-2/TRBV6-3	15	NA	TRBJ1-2	TGTGCCAGCAGTGCCTACGTCCTTGGGAGCTATGGCTACACCTTC	CASSAYVLGSYGYTF
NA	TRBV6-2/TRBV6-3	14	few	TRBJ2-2	TGTGCCAGCCACGGACTTTCCTACACCGGGGAGCTGTTTTTT	CASHGLSYTGELFF
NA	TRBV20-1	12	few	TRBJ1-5	TGCAGTGCCCAACGCGGGAATCAGCCCCAGCATTTT	CSAQRGNQPQHF
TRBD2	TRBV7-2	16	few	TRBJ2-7	TGTGCCAGCAGCTTATCATCCGGGACGGGAGGCTACGAGCAGTACTTC	CASSLSSGTGGYEQYF
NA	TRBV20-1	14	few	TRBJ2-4	TGCAGTGCTAGGCGGAGCCCTGCCAAAAACATTCAGTACTTC	CSARRSPAKNIQYF
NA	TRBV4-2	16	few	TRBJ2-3	TGTGCCAGCAGCCAAGAAACTAGCCCCGGACCGGGTACGCAGTATTTT	CASSQETSPGPGTQYF
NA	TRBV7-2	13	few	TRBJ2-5	TGTGCCAGCAGCTTCACGGGACGAGAGACCCAGTACTTC	CASSFTGRETQYF
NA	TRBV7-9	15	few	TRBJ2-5	TGTGCCAGCAGCTTCTACCCGGGACCTCAAGAGACCCAGTACTTC	CASSFYPGPQETQYF
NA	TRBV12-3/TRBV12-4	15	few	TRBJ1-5	TGTGCCAGCAGTTTGGAAGGGGATAGCAATCAGCCCCAGCATTTT	CASSLEGDSNQPQHF
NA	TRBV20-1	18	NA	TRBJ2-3	TGCAGTGCTAGTCCCCCGGTCGGGGGAAACACTAGCACAGATACGCAGTATTTT	CSASPPVGGNTSTDTQYF
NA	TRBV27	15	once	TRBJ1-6	TGTGCCAGCTCCCTCGGGGCCGGCTTCAATTCACCCCTCCACTTT	CASSLGAGFNSPLHF
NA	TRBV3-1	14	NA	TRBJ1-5	TGTGCCAGCAGCCCGTCCGGAGGACTAAGAGCCCAGCATTTT	CASSPSGGLRAQHF
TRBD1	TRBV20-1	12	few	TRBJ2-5	TGCAGTGCTAGAGCAGGGGGAGAGACCCAGTACTTC	CSARAGGETQYF
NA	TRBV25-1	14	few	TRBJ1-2	TGTGCCAGCAGTGATATGTTACAGAAGGATGGCTACACCTTC	CASSDMLQKDGYTF
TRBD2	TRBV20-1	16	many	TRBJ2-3	TGCAGTGCTAGCCCCATACTAGCGGCTAGCACAGATACGCAGTATTTT	CSASPILAASTDTQYF
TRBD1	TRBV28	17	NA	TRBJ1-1	TGTGCCAGCAGGACATTGTGGACAGGGGGATTGAACACTGAAGCTTTCTTT	CASRTLWTGGLNTEAFF
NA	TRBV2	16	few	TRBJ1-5	TGTGCCAGCAGTGAAGCGCTTGTAGGGATCGATCAGCCCCAGCATTTT	CASSEALVGIDQPQHF
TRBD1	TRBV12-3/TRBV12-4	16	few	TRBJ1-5	TGTGCCAGCAGCCAAACCTGGACAGGTAGCAATCAGCCCCAGCATTTT	CASSQTWTGSNQPQHF
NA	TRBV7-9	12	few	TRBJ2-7	TGTGCCAGCAGCTCGGCTACCTACGAGCAGTACTTC	CASSSATYEQYF
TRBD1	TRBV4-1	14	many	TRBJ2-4	TGCGCCAGCAGCCCACAGGGGGCCAAAAACATTCAGTACTTC	CASSPQGAKNIQYF
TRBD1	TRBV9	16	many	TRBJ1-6	TGTGCCAGCAGCCCAAGGACAGGGCAGGGTAATTCACCCCTCCACTTT	CASSPRTGQGNSPLHF
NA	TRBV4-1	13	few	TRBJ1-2	TGCGCCAGCAGCTCAAGTTCATTCTATGGCTACACCTTC	CASSSSSFYGYTF